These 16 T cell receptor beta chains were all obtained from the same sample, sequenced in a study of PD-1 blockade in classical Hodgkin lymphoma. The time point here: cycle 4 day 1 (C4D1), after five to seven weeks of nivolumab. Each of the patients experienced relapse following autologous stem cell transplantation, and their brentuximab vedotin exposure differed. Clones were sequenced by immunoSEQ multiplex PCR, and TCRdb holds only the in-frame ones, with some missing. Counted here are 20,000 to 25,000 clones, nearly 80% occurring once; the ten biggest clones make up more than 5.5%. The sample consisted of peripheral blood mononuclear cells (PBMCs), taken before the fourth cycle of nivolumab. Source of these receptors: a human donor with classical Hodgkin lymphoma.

The CDR3 DNA is TGTGCCAGCAGCTTAGAGTGGGGTTTCGGCGAGCAGTACTTC. It specifies CASSLEWGFGEQYF. The chain couples TRBV7-6 to TRBJ2-7, with D uncertain. The germline CDR1 and CDR2 sequences are SGHVS and FNYEAQ. The CDR3 length is 14 residues. V was trimmed by 1 base and J by 6 bases, leaving 13 bases between them.

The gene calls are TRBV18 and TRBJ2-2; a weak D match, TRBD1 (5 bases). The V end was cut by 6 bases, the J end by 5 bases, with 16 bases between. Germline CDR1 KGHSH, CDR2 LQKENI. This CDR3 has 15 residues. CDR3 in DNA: TGTGCCAGCTCGCCCTCTGGACATTCGACCGGGGAGCTGTTTTTT. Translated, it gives CASSPSGHSTGELFF.

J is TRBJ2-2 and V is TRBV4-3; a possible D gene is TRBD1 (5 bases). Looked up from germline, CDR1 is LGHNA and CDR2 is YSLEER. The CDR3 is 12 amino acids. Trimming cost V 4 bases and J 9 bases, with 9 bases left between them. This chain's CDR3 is CASSLKGRELFF. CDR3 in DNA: TGCGCCAGCAGCCTCAAGGGGAGGGAGCTGTTTTTT.

CDR3 sequence: CASSLVLVPGEQYF. In DNA, the CDR3 is TGTGCCAGCAGCTTAGTGCTGGTTCCTGGTGAGCAGTACTTC. The rearrangement joins TRBV7-2 to TRBJ2-7; D call uncertain. CDR1 is SGHTA and CDR2 is FQGNSA in the germline V gene. The CDR3 is 14 amino acids. The V and J ends lost 1 base and 7 bases respectively, with 14 bases between them.

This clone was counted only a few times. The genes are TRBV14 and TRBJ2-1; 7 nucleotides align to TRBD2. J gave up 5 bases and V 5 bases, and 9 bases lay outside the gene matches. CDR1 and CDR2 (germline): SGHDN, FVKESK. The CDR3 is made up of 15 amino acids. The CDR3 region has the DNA TGTGCCAGCAGCTGGACCCGGGGAGGGGACAATGAGCAGTTCTTC. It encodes CASSWTRGGDNEQFF. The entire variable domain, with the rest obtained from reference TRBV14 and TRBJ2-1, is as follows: EAGVTQFPSHSVIEKGQTVTLRCDPISGHDNLYWYRRVMGKEIKFLLHFVKESKQDESGMPNNRFLAERTGGTYSTLKVQPAELEDSGVYFCASSWTRGGDNEQFFGPGTRLTVL.

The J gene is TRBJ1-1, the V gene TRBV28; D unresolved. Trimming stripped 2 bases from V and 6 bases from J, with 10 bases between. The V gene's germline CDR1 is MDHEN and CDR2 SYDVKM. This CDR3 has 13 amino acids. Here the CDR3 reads CASSLPPLAEAFF. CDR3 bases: TGTGCCAGCAGTTTACCGCCATTAGCTGAAGCTTTCTTT.

CDR3 sequence reads: CASSPSGTGTYEQYF. CDR3 in DNA: TGTGCCAGCAGCCCTTCCGGGACAGGGACATACGAGCAGTACTTC. The chain uses TRBV7-2 and TRBJ2-7; 9 nucleotides match TRBD1. CDR1 is SGHTA, CDR2 FQGNSA, per germline. V trimming: 5 bases; J trimming: 4 bases; junction bases outside the gene matches: 9. CDR3 length: 15 amino acids.

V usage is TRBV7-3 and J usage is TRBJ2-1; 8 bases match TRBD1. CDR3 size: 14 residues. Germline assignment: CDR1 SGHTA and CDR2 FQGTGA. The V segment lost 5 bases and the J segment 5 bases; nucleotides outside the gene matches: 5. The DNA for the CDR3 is TGTGCCAGCAGCCAGGGGGCTCTCAACAATGAGCAGTTCTTC. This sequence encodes CASSQGALNNEQFF.

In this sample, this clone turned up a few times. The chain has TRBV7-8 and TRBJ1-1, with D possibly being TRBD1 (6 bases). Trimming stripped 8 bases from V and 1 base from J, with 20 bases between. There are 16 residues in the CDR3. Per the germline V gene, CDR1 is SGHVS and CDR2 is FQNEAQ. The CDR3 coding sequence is TGTGCCAGCTATTCAAGAGGGGGGCCCCGGAACACTGAAGCTTTCTTT. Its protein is CASYSRGGPRNTEAFF.

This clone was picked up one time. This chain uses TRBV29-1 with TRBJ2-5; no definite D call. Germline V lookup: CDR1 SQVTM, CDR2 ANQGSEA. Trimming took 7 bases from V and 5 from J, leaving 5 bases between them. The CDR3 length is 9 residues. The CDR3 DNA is TGCAGCGCTGGGGAGACCCAGTACTTC. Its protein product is CSAGETQYF.

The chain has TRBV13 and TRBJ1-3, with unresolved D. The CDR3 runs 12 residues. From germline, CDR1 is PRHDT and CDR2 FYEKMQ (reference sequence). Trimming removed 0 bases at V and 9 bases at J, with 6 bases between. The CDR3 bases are TGTGCCAGCAGCTTAGGCAGTGGCACCATATATTTT. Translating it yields CASSLGSGTIYF.

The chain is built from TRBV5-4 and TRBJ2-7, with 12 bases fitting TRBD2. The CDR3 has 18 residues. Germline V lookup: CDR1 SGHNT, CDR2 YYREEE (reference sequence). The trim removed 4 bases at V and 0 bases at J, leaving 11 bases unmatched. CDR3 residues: CASSTPGLAGAGSYEQYF. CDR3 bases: TGTGCCAGCAGCACCCCGGGACTAGCGGGCGCGGGCTCCTACGAGCAGTACTTC.

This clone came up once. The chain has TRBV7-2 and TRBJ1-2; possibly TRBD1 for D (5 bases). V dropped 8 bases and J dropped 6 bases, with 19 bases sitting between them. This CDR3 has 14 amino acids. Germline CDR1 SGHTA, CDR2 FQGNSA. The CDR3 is CASLQTIWGHGYTF. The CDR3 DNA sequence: TGTGCCAGCCTACAAACAATCTGGGGCCATGGCTACACCTTC.

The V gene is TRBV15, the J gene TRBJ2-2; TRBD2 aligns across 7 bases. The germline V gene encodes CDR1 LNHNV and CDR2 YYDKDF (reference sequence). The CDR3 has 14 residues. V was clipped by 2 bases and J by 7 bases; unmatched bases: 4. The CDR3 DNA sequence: TGTGCCACCAGCAGATTGCGCGGGAGCGGGGAGCTGTTTTTT. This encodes CATSRLRGSGELFF.

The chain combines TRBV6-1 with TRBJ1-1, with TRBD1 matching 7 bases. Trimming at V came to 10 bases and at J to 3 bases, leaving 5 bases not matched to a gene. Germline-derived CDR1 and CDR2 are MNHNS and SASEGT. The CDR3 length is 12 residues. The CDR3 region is CAIRGQYTEAFF. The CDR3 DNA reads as TGTGCCATCCGGGGACAGTACACTGAAGCTTTCTTT.

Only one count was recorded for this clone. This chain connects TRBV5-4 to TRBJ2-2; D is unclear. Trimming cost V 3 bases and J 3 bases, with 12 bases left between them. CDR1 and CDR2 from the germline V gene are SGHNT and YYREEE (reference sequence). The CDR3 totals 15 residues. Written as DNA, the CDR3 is TGTGCCAGCAGCTCCGGAACCTGGTACACCGGGGAGCTGTTTTTT. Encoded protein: CASSSGTWYTGELFF.